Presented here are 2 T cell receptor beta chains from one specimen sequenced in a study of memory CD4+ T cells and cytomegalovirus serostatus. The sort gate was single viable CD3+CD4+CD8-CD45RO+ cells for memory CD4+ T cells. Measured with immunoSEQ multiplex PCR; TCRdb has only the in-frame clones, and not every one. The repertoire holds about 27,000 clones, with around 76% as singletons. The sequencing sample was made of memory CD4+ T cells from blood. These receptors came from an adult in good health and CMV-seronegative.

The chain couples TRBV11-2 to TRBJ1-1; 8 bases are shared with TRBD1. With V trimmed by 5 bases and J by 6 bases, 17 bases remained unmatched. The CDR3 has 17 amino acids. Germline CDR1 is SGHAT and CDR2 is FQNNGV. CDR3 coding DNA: TGTGCCAGCAGCCTACCTCGGACAGGGATATCAGGATCTGAAGCTTTCTTT. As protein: CASSLPRTGISGSEAFF.

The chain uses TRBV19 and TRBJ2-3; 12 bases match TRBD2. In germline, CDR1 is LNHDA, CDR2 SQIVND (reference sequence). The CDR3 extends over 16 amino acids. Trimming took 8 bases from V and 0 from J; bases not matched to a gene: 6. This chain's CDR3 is CASGSGTSGSTDTQYF. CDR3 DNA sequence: TGTGCCAGTGGCTCCGGGACTAGCGGGAGCACAGATACGCAGTATTTT.